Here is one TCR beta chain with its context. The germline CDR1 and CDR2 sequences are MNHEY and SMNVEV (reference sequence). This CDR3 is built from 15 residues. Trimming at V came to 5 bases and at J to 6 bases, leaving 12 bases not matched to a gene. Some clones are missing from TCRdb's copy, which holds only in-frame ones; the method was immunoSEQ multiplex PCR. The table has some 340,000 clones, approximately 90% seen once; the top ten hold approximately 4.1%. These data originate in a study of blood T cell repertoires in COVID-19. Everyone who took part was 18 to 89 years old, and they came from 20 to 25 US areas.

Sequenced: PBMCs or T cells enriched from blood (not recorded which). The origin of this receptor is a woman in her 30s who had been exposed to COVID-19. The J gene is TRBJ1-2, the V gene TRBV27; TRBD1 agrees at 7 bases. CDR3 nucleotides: TGTGCCAGCAGTGCGATGGCCCCTGACAGGGATGGCTACACCTTC. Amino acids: CASSAMAPDRDGYTF.